Following are 20 T cell receptor beta chains from one sample sequenced in a study of molecular identifiers for immune sequencing clone quantification (dated by TCRdb to the late 2010s). The method behind the library was PCR. The instrument given in TCRdb is Illumina HiSeq 4000. TCRdb handled the public reads itself, with Q25 trimming in fastp and clone calling in MiXCR, and kept productive beta chains. Every entry covers one CDR3 protein and lists the most common genes and DNA from its rows. The sample records about 640,000 distinct CDR3 sequences, about 20% of which are singletons. The top ten hold roughly 0.9% of the sample. Sequencing used naive CD8+ T cells from blood, with Jurkat cell RNA spiked in. The cell subset or site label, as the study defines it: FACS-sorted CD8+CD4-CCR7+CD45RA+ naive T cells. The receptors were gathered from a human donor in good health. Some libraries in this study had Jurkat cell RNA spiked in.

In its sample, this clonotype was seen many times. This rearrangement joins TRBV25-1 to TRBJ1-1; no reliable D call. The V end lost 1 base, the J end lost 5 bases, and 11 bases lay between the germline ends. This CDR3 contains 14 residues. Germline V CDR1 and CDR2: MGHDK, SYGVNS. The CDR3: CASSESIGSTEAFF. CDR3 nucleotide sequence: TGTGCCAGCAGTGAATCCATAGGCAGTACTGAAGCTTTCTTT.

This clonotype was detected many times. The chain joins TRBV25-1 to TRBJ2-1, with no clear D. This CDR3 contains 13 residues. Germline V lookup: CDR1 MGHDK, CDR2 SYGVNS. V lost 4 bases and J 2 bases, leaving 6 bases between the germline ends. CDR3 DNA sequence: TGTGCCAGCAGTGTCGCAACCTACAATGAGCAGTTCTTC. As protein: CASSVATYNEQFF.

This clonotype was counted ten times or more. The chain uses TRBV7-6 and TRBJ2-3; 7 bases fit TRBD2. The CDR3 extends over 16 amino acids. The germline V gene has CDR1 SGHVS and CDR2 FNYEAQ. V shed 5 bases and J 3 bases; nucleotides not matched to a gene: 11. CDR3 in amino acids: CASSPASGGGTDTQYF. The CDR3, as DNA: TGTGCCAGCAGCCCCGCTTCGGGAGGAGGGACAGATACGCAGTATTTT.

With respect to this clonotype: Given a much more abundant clone one base away, this may be a read error. This likely comes from a read error, as the CDR3 has no conserved phenylalanine or tryptophan at its end. No DNA is shown, since the ends of the CDR3 on it are uncertain; the CDR3 is the one TCRdb lists. CDR3 amino acids: CASSKGFYRGTEAFS. The genes are TRBV21-1 and TRBJ1-1. TRBV21-1 is shown as a pseudogene. The CDR3 is 15 amino acids in total, end residues counted.

Notes on this clonotype: A much larger clone differs by one base, so this may be a read error. This sequence joins TRBV7-9 and TRBJ1-4; tentative D call: TRBD1 (5 bases). The germline gives CDR1 SEHNR, CDR2 FQNEAQ (reference sequence). The CDR3 length is 15 residues. V shed 6 bases and J shed 5 bases, with 16 bases lying between them. The CDR3 nucleotides read TGTGCCAGCAGTCCAGACAGACGAGGAAATGAAAAACTGTTTTTT. Translating it yields CASSPDRRGNEKLFF.

The count of this clonotype is one. This may arise from a read error, as a much more abundant clone is one base away. The CDR3 ends on some other residue instead of the conserved phenylalanine or tryptophan, so this is likely a read error. The genes are TRBV10-3 and TRBJ2-3; D might be TRBD1 (6 bases). The CDR3 runs 16 residues. V shed 4 bases and J shed 5 bases, with 19 bases lying between them. CDR1 is ENHRY and CDR2 is SYGVKD in the germline V gene. In DNA form, the CDR3 reads TGTGCCATCAGTGTAAACAGGGAAGGAATGGGAGATACGCAGTATATT. It translates to CAISVNREGMGDTQYI.

The chain employs TRBV14 and TRBJ2-7, with 7 nucleotides matching TRBD1. The germline gives CDR1 SGHDN, CDR2 FVKESK. V gave up 8 bases and J gave up 5 bases; unmatched junction bases: 12. The CDR3 contains 14 residues. CDR3 nucleotide sequence: TGTGCCAGCTACTGGACAGGATCTGCCGACGAGCAGTACTTC. Residues: CASYWTGSADEQYF.

This clonotype was recorded at least ten times. The genes are TRBV7-9 and TRBJ2-3, with TRBD1 matching over 9 bases. Germline V gene lookup returns CDR1 SEHNR and CDR2 FQNEAQ (reference sequence). Unmatched junction bases numbered 8, after V lost 5 bases and J lost 2 bases. The CDR3 runs 16 residues. The CDR3 protein is CASSRPWTGDTDTQYF. The DNA of the CDR3 is TGTGCCAGCAGCCGTCCCTGGACAGGGGACACAGATACGCAGTATTTT.

The sample holds a few counts of this clonotype. The J gene is TRBJ2-1, the V gene TRBV6-1, with 8 nucleotides matching TRBD2. CDR3 length: 13 residues. V lost 8 bases and J lost 7; bases outside the gene matches: 7. The germline V gene encodes CDR1 MNHNS and CDR2 SASEGT. CDR3 coding DNA: TGTGCCAGCGGATTAGCGGGAATGAATGAGCAGTTCTTC. Protein sequence: CASGLAGMNEQFF.

With regard to this clonotype: The junction shows a germline mismatch at one end, possibly a read error. This sequence joins TRBV3-1 and TRBJ2-7; D call uncertain. The CDR3 is made up of 13 amino acids. Germline CDR1 is LGHDT and CDR2 is YNNKEL (reference sequence). The CDR3 loop is CASSQAGPYEQHF. The CDR3 nucleotides read TGTGCCAGCAGCCAAGCAGGACCTTACGAGCAGCACTTC.

The rearrangement joins TRBV6-4 to TRBJ1-5, with TRBD1 matching 7 bases. Germline V gene lookup returns CDR1 MRHNA and CDR2 SNTAGT. V trimming: 5 bases; J trimming: 3 bases; junction bases outside the gene matches: 1. The CDR3 is 13 residues long. The CDR3 DNA follows: TGTGCCAGCAGTACAGGGGCCAATCAGCCCCAGCATTTT. This gives the protein CASSTGANQPQHF.

This clonotype was recorded many times. The chain has TRBV7-2 and TRBJ2-1, with 13 bases aligning to TRBD2. V dropped 5 bases and J dropped 8; count of bases not matched to a gene: 6. CDR3 length equals 15 residues. Germline assignment: CDR1 SGHTA and CDR2 FQGNSA. The CDR3 loop reads CASSQTSGGAYEQFF. CDR3 nucleotides: TGTGCCAGCAGCCAAACTAGCGGGGGGGCTTATGAGCAGTTCTTC.

This clonotype was counted ten times or more. The V gene is TRBV9, the J gene TRBJ1-1; D might be TRBD1 (6 bases). CDR1 is SGDLS, CDR2 YYNGEE, per germline. The CDR3 runs to 17 residues. Trimming removed 0 bases from V and 0 bases from J, with 15 bases in between. In nucleotides, the CDR3 is TGTGCCAGCAGCGTAGTGGACAGCACGTGGATGAACACTGAAGCTTTCTTT. It yields the protein CASSVVDSTWMNTEAFF.

This clonotype was seen only a few times. A much larger clone lies one base from this, so it may be a read error. V usage is TRBV4-1 and J usage is TRBJ1-6, with a tentative D call TRBD1 (5 bases). The CDR3 has 15 residues. Per germline, CDR1 MGHRA and CDR2 YSYEKL. The CDR3 region has the DNA TGCGCCAGCGGCCAAGATCCGGGGCTGAGTTCACCCCTCCACTTT. Protein product: CASGQDPGLSSPLHF.

The V call is TRBV6-1, the J call TRBJ2-7; D uncertain. This CDR3 spans 13 amino acids. V shed 5 bases and J shed 6 bases, with 14 bases lying between them. In germline, CDR1 is MNHNS, CDR2 SASEGT. The CDR3 DNA follows: TGTGCCAGCAGTCCCCGTTATCTCGTCGAGCAGTACTTC. Amino acid sequence: CASSPRYLVEQYF.

The rearrangement uses TRBV19 and TRBJ1-1; TRBD1 is a possible D gene (6 bases). From germline, CDR1 is LNHDA and CDR2 SQIVND (reference sequence). V was clipped by 3 bases and J by 5 bases, with 16 bases between them. This CDR3 spans 15 amino acids. The DNA for the CDR3 is TGTGCCAGTAGTATTTTTTCCGGGGGGCTGACTGAAGCTTTCTTT. It yields the protein CASSIFSGGLTEAFF.

This clonotype has just a few counts. The gene calls are TRBV9 and TRBJ2-1; 12 nucleotides line up with TRBD2. The CDR3 sequence is 16 residues long. Germline CDR1 reads SGDLS; CDR2 reads YYNGEE. The junction had 10 bases not matched to a gene; V was cut back by 4 bases and J by 8 bases. The CDR3 reads CASSPSGLAGNYEQFF. CDR3 coding DNA: TGTGCCAGCAGCCCGTCAGGACTAGCGGGAAACTATGAGCAGTTCTTC. The full variable domain, rest sourced from reference TRBV9 and TRBJ2-1, is DSGVTQTPKHLITATGQRVTLRCSPRSGDLSVYWYQQSLDQGLQFLIQYYNGEERAKGNILERFSAQQFPDLHSELNLSSLELGDSALYFCASSPSGLAGNYEQFFGPGTRLTVL.

At least ten counts were recorded for this clonotype. This chain joins TRBV20-1 and TRBJ2-7, with TRBD1 as a possible D gene (5 bases). This CDR3 is 13 amino acids long. Trimming removed 7 bases from V and 2 bases from J, with 15 bases in between. CDR1 is DFQATT and CDR2 is SNEGSKA in the germline V gene (reference sequence). The CDR3 DNA reads TGCAGTGTTCAGGGCTCCAAGGCCTACGAGCAGTACTTC. Its protein is CSVQGSKAYEQYF.

This clonotype was recorded many times. The V gene is TRBV6-1, the J gene TRBJ2-3, with 10 nucleotides matching TRBD2. Unmatched junction bases numbered 11, after V lost 2 bases and J lost 6 bases. CDR3 length equals 17 residues. CDR1 is MNHNS and CDR2 is SASEGT in the germline V gene. CDR3 sequence reads: CASSEPPSGGATDTQYF. The CDR3, as DNA: TGTGCCAGCAGTGAACCACCCAGCGGGGGGGCCACGGATACGCAGTATTTT.

A note on this clonotype: A much bigger clone sits one base away, suggesting this may be a read error. This chain uses TRBV7-9 with TRBJ2-1; D is ambiguous. Germline-derived CDR1 and CDR2 are SEHNR and FQNEAQ (reference sequence). The CDR3 has 13 amino acids. With 4 bases removed from V and 13 bases from J, the gap between germline ends came to 17 bases. In nucleotides, the CDR3 is TGTGCCAGCAGCTACGGATGGCAAGAGACCCAGTTCTTC. Protein sequence: CASSYGWQETQFF.